A single sample is the source of the 26 T cell receptor beta chains below, sequenced in a study of cytomegalovirus exposure and HLA in healthy donors. Researchers ran the PCR with 60 Vbeta and 13 Jbeta primers. Sequencing used immunoSEQ multiplex PCR; TCRdb keeps in-frame clones, though not all of them. Of approximately 140,000 clones in the sample, more than 75% were seen once. Source material: PBMCs. Every receptor here comes from a woman in her 40s in good health and CMV-seropositive.

This chain connects TRBV7-9 to TRBJ2-7; weak D call: TRBD2 (6 bases). The V end was cut by 1 base, the J end by 0 bases, with 7 bases between. Germline CDR1 SEHNR, CDR2 FQNEAQ (reference sequence). CDR3 length: 14 residues. The CDR3 region is CASSLGEASYEQYF. For the CDR3, the DNA is TGTGCCAGCAGCTTAGGGGAGGCCTCCTACGAGCAGTACTTC. Full variable domain (outside the CDR3, taken from reference TRBV7-9 and TRBJ2-7): DTGVSQNPRHKITKRGQNVTFRCDPISEHNRLYWYRQTLGQGPEFLTYFQNEAQLEKSRLLSDRFSAERPKGSFSTLEIQRTEQGDSAMYLCASSLGEASYEQYFGPGTRLTVT.

The chain combines TRBV16 with TRBJ1-2; D possibly corresponds to TRBD1 (5 bases). CDR3 length equals 14 residues. In germline, CDR1 is KGHSY, CDR2 FQNENV. V lost 1 base to trimming and J lost 4 bases, with 10 bases between them. CDR3 protein: CASSQWSGGYGYTF. CDR3 sequence (DNA): TGTGCCAGCAGCCAATGGTCCGGGGGCTATGGCTACACCTTC.

CDR3 residues: CASRLHGGPYEQYF. DNA for the CDR3: TGTGCCAGCAGGCTCCACGGGGGGCCCTACGAGCAGTACTTC. The chain couples TRBV27 to TRBJ2-7, with D possibly matching TRBD2 (7 bases). CDR1 MNHEY and CDR2 SMNVEV come from the germline V gene (reference sequence). Trimming removed 6 bases at V and 2 bases at J, with 14 bases between. The CDR3 is made up of 14 amino acids.

This clone has just a few counts. V usage is TRBV7-6 and J usage is TRBJ2-7; TRBD1 aligns across 8 bases. Germline-derived CDR1 and CDR2 are SGHVS and FNYEAQ. Trimming took 6 bases from V and 0 from J; bases not matched to a gene: 10. This CDR3 contains 16 residues. CDR3 amino acids: CASSSDRGPSSYEQYF. CDR3 bases: TGTGCCAGCAGTTCTGACAGGGGCCCGAGCTCCTACGAGCAGTACTTC.

This rearrangement joins TRBV28 to TRBJ2-7; possibly TRBD1 for D (5 bases). Trimming took off 2 bases at V and 5 bases at J, with 13 bases between the two ends. This CDR3 comprises 14 residues. Germline V lookup: CDR1 MDHEN, CDR2 SYDVKM. The CDR3 sequence is CASSLLQGRDEQYF. The CDR3 nucleotides read TGTGCCAGCAGTTTACTTCAGGGTAGGGACGAGCAGTACTTC. Complete variable domain (other parts from reference TRBV28 and TRBJ2-7): DVKVTQSSRYLVKRTGEKVFLECVQDMDHENMFWYRQDPGLGLRLIYFSYDVKMKEKGDIPEGYSVSREKKERFSLILESASTNQTSMYLCASSLLQGRDEQYFGPGTRLTVT.

This clone was seen more than once but under ten times. The rearrangement joins TRBV19 to TRBJ2-7; 9 positions agree with TRBD1. The length of the CDR3 is 15 residues. V lost 4 bases and J lost 3; bases outside the gene matches: 7. Germline V gene sequence: CDR1 LNHDA, CDR2 SQIVND (reference sequence). The CDR3 nucleotides read TGTGCCAGTAGTAAAGTAACAGGGGGCCTCTACGAGCAGTACTTC. This sequence encodes CASSKVTGGLYEQYF.

This clone was detected once. V gene TRBV27 combines with J gene TRBJ1-5; 7 bases agree with TRBD1. The CDR3 loop spans 13 amino acids. Germline lookup yields CDR1 MNHEY and CDR2 SMNVEV (reference sequence). With V trimmed by 5 bases and J by 7 bases, 5 bases remained unmatched. CDR3 protein: CASSTRDRQPQHF. The CDR3 DNA is TGTGCCAGCAGTACCCGGGACAGACAGCCCCAGCATTTT.

The chain joins TRBV5-1 to TRBJ2-3, with D unclear. Germline CDR1 and CDR2: SGHRS and YFSETQ. V was trimmed by 3 bases and J by 0 bases, leaving 17 bases between them. CDR3 length: 17 residues. This CDR3 is CASSSARGARSTDTQYF. CDR3 sequence (DNA): TGCGCCAGCAGCTCGGCTCGAGGAGCGCGAAGCACAGATACGCAGTATTTT. The whole variable domain, filled in from reference TRBV5-1 and TRBJ2-3, reads KAGVTQTPRYLIKTRGQQVTLSCSPISGHRSVSWYQQTPGQGLQFLFEYFSETQRNKGNFPGRFSGRQFSNSRSEMNVSTLELGDSALYLCASSSARGARSTDTQYFGPGTRLTVL.

This clone appeared a single time. The V and J genes are TRBV7-2 and TRBJ2-5, with TRBD1 matching 9 bases. In germline, CDR1 is SGHTA, CDR2 FQGNSA. V trimming: 1 base; J trimming: 11 bases; junction bases outside the gene matches: 8. This CDR3 contains 14 residues. This CDR3 is CASSLGTGVGEQYF. The CDR3 DNA follows: TGTGCCAGCAGCTTAGGGACAGGGGTAGGGGAGCAGTACTTC.

The V gene is TRBV25-1, the J gene TRBJ2-1; tentatively, D is TRBD2 (5 bases). The CDR3 contains 14 residues. Germline CDR1 MGHDK, CDR2 SYGVNS. Trimming shortened V by 4 bases and J by 8 bases, and 15 bases separated the two germline ends. CDR3 DNA: TGTGCCAGCAGTGGTTACAGAGGGCGGGATGAGCAGTTCTTC. The encoded protein is CASSGYRGRDEQFF.

This clone was detected only a few times. The chain links TRBV5-1 to TRBJ2-3, with D uncertain. Per germline, CDR1 SGHRS and CDR2 YFSETQ. V gave up 0 bases and J gave up 0 bases, with 5 bases separating them. There are 14 residues in the CDR3. CDR3 sequence (DNA): TGCGCCAGCAGCTTGGTGGGCAGCACAGATACGCAGTATTTT. It yields the protein CASSLVGSTDTQYF.

This clone appeared once. The rearrangement uses TRBV4-1 and TRBJ2-2; tentatively, D is TRBD2 (5 bases). The germline CDR1 and CDR2 sequences are MGHRA and YSYEKL. There are 15 residues in the CDR3. Trimming stripped 3 bases from V and 2 bases from J, with 10 bases between. CDR3 loop: CASSQNSDNTGELFF. Written as DNA, the CDR3 is TGCGCCAGCAGCCAGAATAGCGACAACACCGGGGAGCTGTTTTTT.

The chain carries TRBV27 and TRBJ1-5; no clear D. The CDR3 is 14 residues long. The V gene's germline CDR1 is MNHEY and CDR2 SMNVEV (reference sequence). Trimming stripped 6 bases from V and 1 base from J, with 10 bases between. This CDR3 reads CASSPFSSNQPQHF. The DNA for the CDR3 is TGTGCCAGCAGCCCCTTTAGCAGCAATCAGCCCCAGCATTTT.

The rearrangement uses TRBV5-1 and TRBJ1-1; 8 bases match TRBD1. Germline V CDR1 and CDR2: SGHRS, YFSETQ. The CDR3 length is 16 residues. V lost 4 bases, J lost 7 bases, and 15 bases stayed unmatched. CDR3 nucleotides: TGCGCCAGCAGCCCTAACAGGGGGGATAAGCCCCTTGAAGCTTTCTTT. It translates to CASSPNRGDKPLEAFF.

The rearrangement links TRBV28 to TRBJ1-4; D gene ambiguous. Germline V CDR1 and CDR2: MDHEN, SYDVKM. Trimming pared 8 bases from V and 7 bases from J, leaving 11 bases between. This CDR3 has 12 amino acids. Written as DNA, the CDR3 is TGTGCCAGCCCGCGGCTTATTGAAAAACTGTTTTTT. This gives the protein CASPRLIEKLFF.

The chain carries TRBV18 and TRBJ1-4, with 10 nucleotides matching TRBD1. Per germline, CDR1 KGHSH and CDR2 LQKENI. This CDR3 region has 19 residues. V was pared by 5 bases and J by 2 bases, with 14 bases of the junction left unmatched. CDR3 protein: CASSKLPGQGRTTNEKLFF. As DNA, the CDR3 is TGTGCCAGCTCAAAACTACCGGGACAGGGGAGGACGACTAATGAAAAACTGTTTTTT.

This rearrangement joins TRBV5-1 to TRBJ2-2; TRBD1 agrees at 9 bases. Germline V gene sequence: CDR1 SGHRS, CDR2 YFSETQ. The J segment lost 6 bases and the V segment lost 3 bases, leaving 3 bases of the junction unmatched. The CDR3 totals 14 residues. The CDR3 protein is CASSWGQGAGELFF. The CDR3 bases are TGCGCCAGCAGCTGGGGACAGGGTGCCGGGGAGCTGTTTTTT.

The V call is TRBV11-2, the J call TRBJ2-3, with 9 bases identical to TRBD2. The CDR3 totals 15 residues. The junction had 9 bases not matched to a gene; V was cut back by 7 bases and J by 4 bases. Germline CDR1 and CDR2: SGHAT and FQNNGV. CDR3 coding DNA: TGTGCCAGCAAAGAGGGCAGCGGGAGGTCAGATACGCAGTATTTT. Encoded protein: CASKEGSGRSDTQYF.

This chain joins TRBV7-2 and TRBJ1-5; TRBD1 matches 7 bases. Unmatched junction bases numbered 13, after V lost 3 bases and J lost 11 bases. The CDR3 sequence is 15 residues long. From germline, CDR1 is SGHTA and CDR2 FQGNSA. The CDR3 nucleotides are TGTGCCAGCAGCTTTCAGGACAGGACCTCAGTGGCCCAGCATTTT. Translated, it gives CASSFQDRTSVAQHF.

As regards this clone: Germline is not matched at one junction end, which may reflect a read error. The V and J genes are TRBV5-1 and TRBJ2-1; TRBD2 agrees at 13 bases. Per the germline V gene, CDR1 is SGHRS and CDR2 is YFSETQ. This CDR3 has 16 residues. This CDR3 reads CASSWDRVGLAGSSVF. CDR3 DNA: TGCGCCAGCAGCTGGGACAGGGTGGGACTAGCGGGAAGCTCTGTCTTC.

The chain employs TRBV5-6 and TRBJ2-7; TRBD1 matches 7 bases. Germline-derived CDR1 and CDR2 are SGHDT and YYEEEE. The CDR3 contains 15 residues. Losses at the gene ends were 4 bases for V and 3 bases for J; bases not matched to a gene: 10. As DNA, the CDR3 is TGTGCCAGCAGCGGGGGACAGAGCTCACTCTACGAGCAGTACTTC. Residues: CASSGGQSSLYEQYF.

The rearrangement uses TRBV7-2 and TRBJ2-7; D perhaps matches TRBD2 (7 bases). The V end lost 4 bases, the J end lost 0 bases, and 13 bases lay between the germline ends. Germline V gene lookup returns CDR1 SGHTA and CDR2 FQGNSA. The CDR3 is 15 amino acids. The CDR3 coding sequence is TGTGCCAGCAGCTCCCGGGGGGCAAGCTCCTACGAGCAGTACTTC. Its translation: CASSSRGASSYEQYF.

The chain uses TRBV27 and TRBJ2-7; 7 positions match TRBD2. CDR1 and CDR2 from the germline V gene are MNHEY and SMNVEV (reference sequence). The CDR3 totals 15 residues. J lost 7 bases, V lost 5 bases, and 14 bases had no gene match. CDR3 residues: CASSHQRGGSGEQYF. As DNA, the CDR3 is TGTGCCAGCAGTCACCAGCGGGGAGGGTCGGGTGAGCAGTACTTC.

CDR3 sequence reads: CASRLSGGGNTGELFF. The CDR3 coding sequence is TGTGCCAGCAGGCTTAGTGGCGGAGGGAACACCGGGGAGCTGTTTTTT. The rearrangement uses TRBV2 and TRBJ2-2, with D maybe TRBD2 (5 bases). There are 16 residues in the CDR3. V was cut by 6 bases and J by 1 base, with 15 bases left in between. Germline assignment: CDR1 SNHLY and CDR2 FYNNEI.

The gene calls are TRBV6-6 and TRBJ1-3; 7 bases map to TRBD1. Trimming took 7 bases from V and 1 from J; bases not matched to a gene: 7. Germline V lookup: CDR1 MNHNY, CDR2 SVGAGI (reference sequence). The CDR3 sequence is 15 residues long. CDR3: CASTETGASGNTIYF. The CDR3 region has the DNA TGTGCCAGCACCGAAACAGGGGCGTCTGGAAACACCATATATTTT.

This clone was detected only once. The CDR3 nucleotides read TGTGCCAGCAGTTTAACCGGGACAGGGAATGAAAAACTGTTTTTT. It translates to CASSLTGTGNEKLFF. This sequence joins TRBV27 and TRBJ1-4; 9 bases align to TRBD1. Germline trimming cut 2 bases from V and 5 bases from J; bases unmatched to any gene: 3. Looked up from germline, CDR1 is MNHEY and CDR2 is SMNVEV (reference sequence). The CDR3 totals 15 residues.